What follows are 9 T cell receptor beta chains derived from one specimen sequenced in a study of cytomegalovirus exposure and HLA in healthy donors. The PCR employed 60 Vbeta primers together with 13 Jbeta primers. Method: immunoSEQ multiplex PCR; TCRdb's copy keeps in-frame clones and lacks some. The sample has over 150,000 clones, roughly 80% seen once. The specimen was PBMCs. The receptor set was obtained from a human donor in good health.

This chain connects TRBV6-5 to TRBJ1-3; D not resolved. Between the trimmed V and J ends, which lost 7 bases and 2 bases, there was a span of 15 bases. The CDR3 spans 15 residues. The germline V gene has CDR1 MNHEY and CDR2 SVGAGI. As DNA, the CDR3 is TGTGCCAGCACCCGCACAGTCAGTCCTGGAAACACCATATATTTT. Translating gives CASTRTVSPGNTIYF.

Of note for this clone: Other nucleotide sequences in the sample specify the same CDR3. V usage is TRBV9 and J usage is TRBJ1-2; D gene uncertain. V was pared by 2 bases and J by 2 bases, with 7 bases between. The CDR3 sequence is 13 residues long. From germline, CDR1 is SGDLS and CDR2 YYNGEE. CDR3 in amino acids: CASSVGGNYGYTF. DNA for the CDR3: TGTGCCAGCAGCGTTGGCGGAAACTATGGCTACACCTTC.

V gene TRBV2 combines with J gene TRBJ2-7; the D gene is possibly TRBD1 (5 bases). Per germline, CDR1 SNHLY and CDR2 FYNNEI. Trimming took off 10 bases at V and 0 bases at J, with 10 bases between the two ends. The CDR3 is 12 amino acids. This CDR3 reads CATRQSSYEQYF. In nucleotides, the CDR3 is TGTGCCACCAGACAGAGCTCCTACGAGCAGTACTTC.

Points on this clone: Distinct nucleotide sequences in the sample also encode this CDR3. The chain joins TRBV4-1 to TRBJ2-7; D not resolved. CDR1 MGHRA and CDR2 YSYEKL come from the germline V gene. This CDR3 is 13 amino acids long. V dropped 1 base and J dropped 0 bases, with 4 bases sitting between them. CDR3 nucleotide sequence: TGCGCCAGCAGCCAAGGCAGCTCCTACGAGCAGTACTTC. Translated, it gives CASSQGSSYEQYF.

The chain joins TRBV6-5 to TRBJ1-2; tentatively, D is TRBD1 (5 bases). This CDR3 is built from 14 residues. Trimming left V 0 bases short and J 8 bases short, with 13 bases between. Germline V gene sequence: CDR1 MNHEY, CDR2 SVGAGI. CDR3 in DNA: TGTGCCAGCAGTTACTCCCGACAGCGCAAGGGCTACACCTTC. It encodes CASSYSRQRKGYTF.

The V and J genes are TRBV5-1 and TRBJ2-1; 7 bases are a match to TRBD1. The V gene end was trimmed by 4 bases and the J gene end by 4 bases; junction bases not matched to a gene: 8. The CDR3 is 15 residues long. Germline V lookup: CDR1 SGHRS, CDR2 YFSETQ. In nucleotides, the CDR3 is TGCGCCAGCAGCGCGACAGGGTTGGAATACAATGAGCAGTTCTTC. It encodes CASSATGLEYNEQFF.

This sequence joins TRBV5-4 and TRBJ1-3; D is ambiguous. This CDR3 is built from 12 residues. The V gene's germline CDR1 is SGHNT and CDR2 YYREEE (reference sequence). V dropped 2 bases and J dropped 8 bases, with 8 bases sitting between them. CDR3 region: CASSFLSDTIYF. CDR3 nucleotides: TGTGCCAGCAGCTTCCTTAGCGACACCATATATTTT.

The chain carries TRBV7-9 and TRBJ2-7; TRBD2 might be the D (6 bases). Germline V CDR1 and CDR2: SEHNR, FQNEAQ (reference sequence). V lost 5 bases, J lost 4 bases, and 15 bases lay in between. The CDR3 extends over 14 amino acids. The CDR3 nucleotides are TGTGCCAGCAGCCGCCCTTCTAGCGTATACGAGCAGTACTTC. Translated, it gives CASSRPSSVYEQYF.

The V and J genes are TRBV7-2 and TRBJ1-4; D is uncertain. The CDR3 runs to 14 residues. Trimming pared 1 base from V and 2 bases from J, leaving 5 bases between. From germline, CDR1 is SGHTA and CDR2 FQGNSA. The CDR3 loop is CASSLGGTNEKLFF. The CDR3 DNA follows: TGTGCCAGCAGCTTAGGAGGGACTAATGAAAAACTGTTTTTT.